This TCR beta chain was identified during a study of OX40 agonist ivuxolimab in advanced cancers. About the study as a whole: Ivuxolimab was an agonistic, fully human IgG2 monoclonal antibody directed against OX40 (CD134), a costimulatory receptor. Intravenous ivuxolimab was administered to patients every 2 weeks at six dose levels: 0.01, 0.1, 0.3, 1.5, 3 and 10 mg/kg. Peripheral TCRbeta sequencing was intended to test whether TCR sequence diversity was altered and clonal T-cell expansion was caused by ivuxolimab. Partial responses occurred in three dose-escalation patients, of whom one had hepatocellular carcinoma and two had cutaneous melanoma. Prior anti-PD-1, anti-PD-L1 or anti-CTLA-4 therapy was permitted, and checkpoint inhibitors had been received by roughly 40% of dose-escalation patients. A male proportion of almost 85% and a mean age of approximately 55 years, ranging from about 20 to 85, were recorded for the dose-escalation cohort. The paper describes the monotherapy dose-escalation part (N ≈ 49 patients) of the phase I trial of ivuxolimab. Of the approximately 54 patients in dose escalation, about 20 had hepatocellular carcinoma, roughly 15 had melanoma, 9 had renal cell carcinoma and 9 had head and neck cancer.

For sequencing of the TCRbeta CDR3 region, genomic DNA was extracted from the sorted cells. The immunoSEQ Assay was used to sequence the TCRbeta CDR3 regions. The clones in this table, taken by TCRdb from immuneACCESS, are in-frame only. Not every clone is retained; where verified, under half of the shortfall comes from an unresolved V gene, and the cause of the rest is unknown. This sample is represented by over 75,000 clones; roughly 89% of them were singletons. In total, the top ten clones hold about 8.7% of the sample. This clone is a singleton in its sample. No cognate antigen has been identified for it. Per-base qualities were not stored, and no clone one base away is much larger. The trial excluded patients who had a history of autoimmune disease or who were on systemic immunosuppression. In every dose cohort, peripheral blood was drawn for TCR sequencing at baseline, cycle 4 day 1, and cycle 7 day 1. Samples were obtained from an open-label, multicenter, first-in-human phase I dose-escalation trial of ivuxolimab. Adults with locally advanced or metastatic head and neck squamous cell, hepatocellular, melanoma or renal cell carcinoma were enrolled in the trial. Before TCR sequencing, CD4+ T cells and CD8+ T cells from peripheral blood were sorted into separate populations.

General findings and caveats noted by the study authors: At doses of 0.1 to 3.0 mg/kg, clonal expansion of both CD4+ and CD8+ blood T cells was observed from baseline to week 6. After ivuxolimab, more expanded clones were found on average in CD8+ T cells than in CD4+ T cells. Low levels of normalized T-cell clonal expansion were also seen in some patients who did not respond. In the 0.1-3.0 mg/kg groups, partial responders had among the lowest normalized peripheral clonal expansion, particularly in CD8+ T cells. The antigen specificity of the clonally expanded peripheral T cells was not determined.

The V and J ends are trimmed by 0 bases and 0 bases, leaving 10 bases between them. The germline V gene (reference sequence) specifies GTSNPN as CDR1 and SVGIG as CDR2. The CDR3 starts with the cysteine, ends with the phenylalanine, and has 15 residues. Of all the DNA, just the CDR3 is kept, 45 bases in frame from base 1. The chain is encoded by TRBV30 joined to TRBJ2-3; the D gene is unclear. The sequence was obtained from an adult with an advanced solid tumor such as melanoma, head and neck, liver or kidney cancer. The sample consisted of CD4+ or CD8+ T cells sorted from blood, taken in a trial of the OX40 agonist ivuxolimab. The DNA sequence is as follows: TGTGCCTGGAGTGTCGGCGGAACTAGCACAGATACGCAGTATTTT. Its protein is CAWSVGGTSTDTQYF. Reference TRBV30 and TRBJ2-3 genes cover what lies past the CDR3, so the full variable domain is SQTIHQWPATLVQPVGSPLSLECTVEGTSNPNLYWYRQAAGRGLQLLFYSVGIGQISSEVPQNLSASRPQDRQFILSSKKLLLSDSGFYLCAWSVGGTSTDTQYFGPGTRLTVL.